The clone carrying this T cell receptor (beta chain) was seen at least ten times. These data come from a study of Graves' ophthalmopathy and Graves' hyperthyroidism. This CDR3 comprises 14 residues. V was clipped by 2 bases and J by 1 base, with 5 bases between them. The germline V gene encodes CDR1 WNHNN and CDR2 SYGVQD (reference sequence). RNA transcripts were the template, and TCR beta CDR3 regions were amplified from them. First-round RT-PCR with HTBI primers preceded a second-round multiplex PCR. TCRdb re-called the multiplex PCR reads with MiXCR, one entry per CDR3 protein. The sample holds hundreds of thousands of distinct CDR3 sequences, 22% seen once.

The sample taken for sequencing was peripheral blood. The rearrangement uses TRBV10-1 and TRBJ2-2, with D uncertain. The clonotype was recovered from a woman between 18 and 29 years old with stable Graves' hyperthyroidism. Some clones in this sample may be carry-over from other donors' samples. CDR3 residues: CASSEAGNTGELFF. The DNA of the CDR3 is TGCGCCAGCAGTGAGGCAGGGAACACCGGGGAGCTGTTTTTT.